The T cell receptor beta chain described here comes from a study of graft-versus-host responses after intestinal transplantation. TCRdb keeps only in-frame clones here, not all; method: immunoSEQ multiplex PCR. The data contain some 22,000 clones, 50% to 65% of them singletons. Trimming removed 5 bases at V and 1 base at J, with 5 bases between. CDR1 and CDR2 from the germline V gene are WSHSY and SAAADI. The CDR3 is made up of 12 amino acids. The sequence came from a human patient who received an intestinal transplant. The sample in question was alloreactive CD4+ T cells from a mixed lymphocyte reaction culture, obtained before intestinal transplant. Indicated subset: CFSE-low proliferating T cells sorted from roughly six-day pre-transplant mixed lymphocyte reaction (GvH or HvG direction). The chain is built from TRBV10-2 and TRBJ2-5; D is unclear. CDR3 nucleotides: TGCGCCAGCAGTTCCAGCCAAGAGACCCAGTACTTC. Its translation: CASSSSQETQYF.